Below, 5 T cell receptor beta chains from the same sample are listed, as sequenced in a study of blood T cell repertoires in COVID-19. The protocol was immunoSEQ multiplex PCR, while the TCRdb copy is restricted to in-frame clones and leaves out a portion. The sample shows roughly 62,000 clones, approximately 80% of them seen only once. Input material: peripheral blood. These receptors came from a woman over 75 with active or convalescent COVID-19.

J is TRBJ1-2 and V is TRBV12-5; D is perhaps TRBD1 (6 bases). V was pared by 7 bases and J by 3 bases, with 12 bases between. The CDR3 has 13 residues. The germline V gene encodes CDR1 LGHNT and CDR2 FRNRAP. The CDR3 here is CASVPDRDYGYTF. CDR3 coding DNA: TGTGCTAGTGTTCCGGACAGAGACTATGGCTACACCTTC.

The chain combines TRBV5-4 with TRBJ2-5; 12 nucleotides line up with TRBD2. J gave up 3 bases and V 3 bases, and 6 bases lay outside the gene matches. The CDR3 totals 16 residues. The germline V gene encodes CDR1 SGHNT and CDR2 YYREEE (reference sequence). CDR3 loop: CASSSLAGGNKETQYF. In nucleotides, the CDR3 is TGTGCCAGCAGCTCACTAGCGGGGGGAAATAAAGAGACCCAGTACTTC.

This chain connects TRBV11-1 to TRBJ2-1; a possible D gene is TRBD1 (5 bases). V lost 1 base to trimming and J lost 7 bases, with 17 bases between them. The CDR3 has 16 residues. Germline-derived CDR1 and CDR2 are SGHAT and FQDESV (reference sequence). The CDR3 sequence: CASSLGPAQGSNEQFF. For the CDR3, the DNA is TGTGCCAGCAGCTTAGGTCCAGCTCAGGGCAGTAATGAGCAGTTCTTC.

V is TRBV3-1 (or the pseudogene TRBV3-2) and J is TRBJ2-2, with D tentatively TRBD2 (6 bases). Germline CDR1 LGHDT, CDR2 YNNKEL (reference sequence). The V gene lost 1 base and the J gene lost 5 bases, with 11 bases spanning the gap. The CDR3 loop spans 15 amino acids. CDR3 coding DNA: TGTGCCAGCAGCCAAGGGAACGGGGGTACCGGGGAGCTGTTTTTT. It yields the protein CASSQGNGGTGELFF.

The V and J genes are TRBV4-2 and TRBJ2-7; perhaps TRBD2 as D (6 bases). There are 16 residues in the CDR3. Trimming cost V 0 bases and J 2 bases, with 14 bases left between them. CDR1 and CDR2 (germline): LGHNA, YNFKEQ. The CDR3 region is CASSQDLGGSPYEQYF. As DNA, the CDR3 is TGTGCCAGCAGCCAAGATCTGGGGGGTTCCCCCTACGAGCAGTACTTC.